The 9 T cell receptor beta chains presented below share a single source sample, sequenced in a study of OX40 agonist ivuxolimab in advanced cancers. Only in-frame clones appear in the TCRdb table, and some are missing; sequencing was by immunoSEQ multiplex PCR. The sample lists 15,000 to 20,000 clones; about four fifths were seen once. The material was CD4+ or CD8+ T cells sorted from blood, obtained in a trial of the OX40 agonist ivuxolimab. The receptors shown here come from an adult with an advanced solid tumor such as melanoma, head and neck, liver or kidney cancer.

This chain connects TRBV5-1 to TRBJ2-5; 7 positions agree with TRBD1. CDR3 length equals 14 residues. CDR1 SGHRS and CDR2 YFSETQ come from the germline V gene. V lost 0 bases, J lost 4 bases, and 3 bases stayed unmatched. The CDR3 protein is CASSLEGGAETQYF. CDR3 DNA sequence: TGCGCCAGCAGCTTGGAAGGGGGCGCAGAGACCCAGTACTTC.

This rearrangement joins TRBV6-5 to TRBJ2-3; the D gene is possibly TRBD2 (6 bases). This CDR3 has 15 amino acids. V lost 4 bases, J lost 3 bases, and 14 bases lay in between. The germline gives CDR1 MNHEY, CDR2 SVGAGI. The CDR3, as DNA: TGTGCCAGCAGTTCCCCGGGGGTTAGGACAGATACGCAGTATTTT. It yields the protein CASSSPGVRTDTQYF.

This chain uses TRBV29-1 with TRBJ1-1; possibly TRBD1 for D (5 bases). This CDR3 contains 13 residues. Germline values: CDR1 SQVTM, CDR2 ANQGSEA. Trimming cost V 7 bases and J 11 bases, with 23 bases left between them. The CDR3 bases are TGCAGCGCATTACCCTCGGGGAGGGCAGGGGCTTTCTTT. Translation gives CSALPSGRAGAFF.

This chain links TRBV6-4 with TRBJ2-3; D is unresolved. This CDR3 has 14 residues. Per the germline V gene, CDR1 is MRHNA and CDR2 is SNTAGT. Trimming pared 0 bases from V and 0 bases from J, leaving 4 bases between. The CDR3 sequence: CASSDSVSTDTQYF. The CDR3 region has the DNA TGTGCCAGCAGTGACTCGGTTAGCACAGATACGCAGTATTTT.

The J gene is TRBJ2-2, the V gene TRBV7-3; 9 bases map to TRBD1. This CDR3 contains 16 residues. Per germline, CDR1 SGHTA and CDR2 FQGTGA. V dropped 1 base and J dropped 5; count of bases not matched to a gene: 5. The CDR3 spells CASSLKAGTGTGELFF. The CDR3 region has the DNA TGTGCCAGCAGCTTAAAAGCCGGGACAGGGACCGGGGAGCTGTTTTTT. The variable domain in full, with the rest retrieved from reference TRBV7-3 and TRBJ2-2, is GAGVSQTPSNKVTEKGKYVELRCDPISGHTALYWYRQSLGQGPEFLIYFQGTGAADDSGLPNDRFFAVRPEGSVSTLKIQRTERGDSAVYLCASSLKAGTGTGELFFGEGSRLTVL.

This clone showed up just once. The CDR3 nucleotides read TGTGCCTGGAACGAGGGAAGGAATGAGCAGTTCTTC. This translates into CAWNEGRNEQFF. V and J are TRBV30 and TRBJ2-1, with D possibly TRBD2 on 5 matching bases. Deletions cut 4 bases from V and 7 bases from J, with 11 bases between. Germline CDR1 is GTSNPN and CDR2 is SVGIG (reference sequence). This CDR3 is 12 amino acids long.

The rearrangement joins TRBV27 to TRBJ2-7; 9 bases align to TRBD1. This CDR3 is 15 amino acids long. Germline lookup yields CDR1 MNHEY and CDR2 SMNVEV (reference sequence). V lost 5 bases and J lost 4; bases outside the gene matches: 9. CDR3 in amino acids: CASSEYRDRAYEQYF. The CDR3 DNA follows: TGTGCCAGCAGTGAATACCGGGACAGGGCGTACGAGCAGTACTTC.

The gene calls are TRBV7-9 and TRBJ2-7, with D perhaps TRBD2 (6 bases). The V gene lost 5 bases and the J gene lost 2 bases, with 19 bases spanning the gap. CDR3 length: 16 residues. CDR1 and CDR2 (germline): SEHNR, FQNEAQ (reference sequence). CDR3 DNA sequence: TGTGCCAGCAGCCCGATAGGGACTGGCAAACCCTACGAGCAGTACTTC. Translated, it gives CASSPIGTGKPYEQYF.

This clone was seen more than once but under ten times. The V gene is TRBV9, the J gene TRBJ2-7; D might be TRBD1 (6 bases). Looked up from germline, CDR1 is SGDLS and CDR2 is YYNGEE. There are 14 residues in the CDR3. V gave up 5 bases and J gave up 4 bases, with 16 bases separating them. The CDR3 is CASSAGTSPYEQYF. CDR3 nucleotide sequence: TGTGCCAGCAGTGCCGGGACATCCCCTTACGAGCAGTACTTC. The variable domain in full, completed from reference TRBV9 and TRBJ2-7, reads DSGVTQTPKHLITATGQRVTLRCSPRSGDLSVYWYQQSLDQGLQFLIQYYNGEERAKGNILERFSAQQFPDLHSELNLSSLELGDSALYFCASSAGTSPYEQYFGPGTRLTVT.